This entry concerns a single TCR beta chain. This record belongs to a study of blood T cell repertoires in COVID-19. Study details: Sites across the United States, Italy and Spain contributed samples from acute and convalescent COVID-19. In each case, the material was cDNA or gDNA derived from T cells, B-cell-depleted T cells, or PBMCs.

Deletions cut 3 bases from V and 3 bases from J, with 15 bases between. The length of the CDR3 is 15 residues. Germline V gene sequence: CDR1 WSHSY, CDR2 SAAADI. Authors' analysis steps: From reference gene primer amplification, estimates of nucleated cell counts were derived. Clones were sequenced by immunoSEQ multiplex PCR, and TCRdb holds only the in-frame ones, with some missing. V and J calls and clone size follow that table, whereas D and trimming were derived from the DNA. This sample has around 80,000 clones, with around 86% found just once. V is TRBV10-2 and J is TRBJ2-7; possible D gene TRBD1, 6 bases. The material sequenced was peripheral blood. The TCR originated in a human donor in a cohort sampled during active COVID-19. This CDR3 is CASSDPGIGGYEQYF. CDR3 nucleotides: TGCGCCAGCAGTGACCCCGGGATAGGGGGCTACGAGCAGTACTTC.